The next 26 T cell receptor beta chains were all read from a single sample in a study of identical twins. TCRdb ran MiXCR on the 5' RACE reads and lists one entry per CDR3 protein. The sample holds 500,000 or so distinct CDR3 sequences; about 13% are singletons and the top ten take 0.8% to 1%. This sample was also put to use in a study of yellow fever vaccine responses in identical twins.

The sample was CD4+ T cells sorted from blood. The receptors originated from a woman younger than 30 in good health.

This clonotype has a handful of counts. The V call is TRBV7-2, the J call TRBJ2-1, with D uncertain. The CDR3 is 13 residues long. Germline CDR1 SGHTA, CDR2 FQGNSA. Trimming stripped 1 base from V and 7 bases from J, with 8 bases between. The CDR3, as DNA: TGTGCCAGCAGCTTAGGCATCTTGAATGAGCAGTTCTTC. Translated: CASSLGILNEQFF.

The CDR3 DNA is TGCAGTGCTCAAAGGGGGAGGGAGCTGTTTTTT. This sequence encodes CSAQRGRELFF. The genes are TRBV20-1 and TRBJ2-2; tentative D call: TRBD1 (6 bases). CDR3 size: 11 residues. CDR1 and CDR2 (germline): DFQATT, SNEGSKA (reference sequence). Trimming took 5 bases from V and 9 from J, leaving 10 bases between them.

The CDR3 sequence: CAISESIALLAGGPGEQYF. The CDR3 DNA is TGTGCCATCAGTGAGTCGATTGCCCTACTAGCGGGAGGGCCTGGAGAGCAGTACTTC. The J gene is TRBJ2-7, the V gene TRBV10-3; 13 bases fit TRBD2. The length of the CDR3 is 19 residues. Germline V gene data show CDR1 as ENHRY and CDR2 as SYGVKD. V lost 0 bases to trimming and J lost 7 bases; unmatched junction nucleotides: 15.

This clonotype was observed at least ten times. The chain has TRBV12-3 or TRBV12-4 and TRBJ1-6; TRBD1 agrees at 8 bases. The CDR3 spans 14 residues. With V trimmed by 2 bases and J by 12 bases, 6 bases remained unmatched. CDR3 residues: CASSLRDRPLPLHF. The CDR3 DNA sequence: TGTGCCAGCAGTTTACGGGACAGGCCCTTACCCCTCCACTTT.

CDR3 sequence reads: CSAGAGWYTPYEQYF. CDR3 nucleotide sequence: TGCAGTGCCGGGGCGGGCTGGTACACCCCCTACGAGCAGTACTTC. V and J are TRBV20-1 and TRBJ2-7; D is tentatively TRBD1 or TRBD2 (5 bases each). The CDR3 is 15 residues long. Germline loops: CDR1 DFQATT, CDR2 SNEGSKA (reference sequence). V gave up 6 bases and J gave up 2 bases, with 20 bases separating them.

In its sample, this clonotype was seen many times. CDR3 nucleotides: TGCGCCAGCAGGTCCCCCGACGGAGATACGCAGTATTTT. Its protein is CASRSPDGDTQYF. This sequence joins TRBV5-1 and TRBJ2-3, with D unresolved. Germline CDR1 and CDR2: SGHRS and YFSETQ. V dropped 5 bases and J dropped 5 bases, with 12 bases sitting between them. The CDR3 has 13 amino acids.

This clonotype was seen only a few times. The chain uses TRBV19 and TRBJ2-2; D is unclear. CDR1 and CDR2 (germline): LNHDA, SQIVND (reference sequence). The CDR3 extends over 13 amino acids. V gave up 5 bases and J gave up 4 bases, with 8 bases separating them. DNA of the CDR3: TGTGCCAGTAGTCCTCAGTTCACCGGGGAGCTGTTTTTT. It specifies CASSPQFTGELFF.

This clonotype was seen a handful of times. DNA for the CDR3: TGTGCCAGCGCGGGGACAGGGGGGCCCGGGGAGCTGTTTTTT. It codes for CASAGTGGPGELFF. The rearrangement links TRBV6-1 to TRBJ2-2, with TRBD1 identical over 11 bases. Germline trimming cut 8 bases from V and 6 bases from J; bases unmatched to any gene: 5. CDR3 length equals 14 residues. Germline CDR1 is MNHNS and CDR2 is SASEGT.

This clonotype has only a few counts. The rearrangement joins TRBV28 to TRBJ2-5; TRBD2 matches at 7 bases. The V segment lost 4 bases and the J segment 2 bases; nucleotides outside the gene matches: 16. This CDR3 contains 18 residues. Looked up from germline, CDR1 is MDHEN and CDR2 is SYDVKM. CDR3 sequence reads: CASSSSRGVGTKQETQYF. CDR3 bases: TGTGCCAGCAGTTCTTCCCGGGGGGTCGGTACCAAACAAGAGACCCAGTACTTC.

The rearrangement joins TRBV20-1 to TRBJ2-3; TRBD2 aligns across 10 bases. The CDR3 is made up of 15 amino acids. Trimming took 2 bases from V and 5 from J; bases not matched to a gene: 7. Germline V CDR1 and CDR2: DFQATT, SNEGSKA (reference sequence). The CDR3 DNA sequence: TGCAGTGCTAGATCCGAGCGGGGGGGCCTAGATACGCAGTATTTT. This encodes CSARSERGGLDTQYF.

This clonotype has more than one count but fewer than ten. The chain combines TRBV7-3 with TRBJ2-7, with D perhaps matching TRBD1 (6 bases). The germline V and J ends were trimmed by 2 bases and 6 bases, with 14 bases remaining between them. This CDR3 region has 14 residues. Per the germline V gene, CDR1 is SGHTA and CDR2 is FQGTGA. The CDR3 DNA sequence: TGTGCCAGCAGCTTAGTGGGCACAGGGACCGAGCAGTACTTC. Amino acids: CASSLVGTGTEQYF.

This clonotype has only a few counts. CDR3 nucleotides: TGTGCCAGCAGCCAAGGGGGGGTCACCTCGACCTACGAGCAGTACTTC. This translates into CASSQGGVTSTYEQYF. This rearrangement joins TRBV14 to TRBJ2-7, with TRBD2 as a possible D gene (6 bases). This CDR3 is 16 amino acids long. V lost 1 base to trimming and J lost 2 bases, with 15 bases between them. Germline CDR1 and CDR2: SGHDN and FVKESK.

CDR3 coding DNA: TGCGCCAGCAGCCAATCCCGGGTTTCAAATGAGCAGTTCTTC. Translation: CASSQSRVSNEQFF. V and J are TRBV4-3 and TRBJ2-1, with D unresolved. This CDR3 comprises 14 residues. Per the germline V gene, CDR1 is LGHNA and CDR2 is YSLEER. V was shortened by 2 bases and J by 7 bases, with 12 bases between the two germline ends.

CDR3 coding DNA: TGTGCCAGTTTAGCAGGGGGCGCGGGGCAAGAGACCCAGTACTTC. Its protein product is CASLAGGAGQETQYF. The chain has TRBV19 and TRBJ2-5; 8 bases are shared with TRBD1. Germline V gene lookup returns CDR1 LNHDA and CDR2 SQIVND (reference sequence). This CDR3 is 15 amino acids long. J gave up 2 bases and V 8 bases, and 10 bases lay outside the gene matches.

This clonotype showed up just a few times. J is TRBJ2-7 and V is TRBV6-6; D call uncertain. The CDR3 consists of 12 residues. CDR1 is MNHNY and CDR2 is SVGAGI in the germline V gene (reference sequence). The V end lost 6 bases, the J end lost 5 bases, and 11 bases lay between the germline ends. The CDR3: CASSPNRHEQYF. CDR3 DNA sequence: TGTGCCAGCAGCCCTAACAGACACGAGCAGTACTTC.

This chain connects TRBV21-1 to TRBJ2-5; the table's D call, TRBD1, has no DNA check behind it. TRBV21-1 is classified as a pseudogene. This CDR3 has 16 amino acids. The CDR3 nucleotides are TGTGCCAGCAGCAAGGGGGACAGGGTAGCCCAAGAGACCCAGTACTTC. Its translation: CASSKGDRVAQETQYF.

Points on this clonotype: Germline and junction disagree at one end, which may indicate a read error. The chain employs TRBV24-1 and TRBJ2-1, with 9 bases fitting TRBD2. Germline CDR1 reads KGHDR; CDR2 reads SFDVKD. This CDR3 contains 16 residues. CDR3 loop: CVTSDPIAGETNEQFF. CDR3 sequence (DNA): TGTGTCACCAGTGATCCCATAGCGGGAGAGACAAATGAGCAGTTCTTC.

This chain connects TRBV12-3 or TRBV12-4 to TRBJ2-5; TRBD1 matches at 9 bases. J was trimmed by 4 bases and V by 3 bases; bases with no gene match: 6. The CDR3 extends over 15 amino acids. CDR3 protein: CASSFMTGGRETQYF. The DNA for the CDR3 is TGTGCCAGCAGTTTTATGACAGGGGGGAGAGAGACCCAGTACTTC.

The chain joins TRBV5-1 to TRBJ2-2; a weak D match, TRBD2 (5 bases). The length of the CDR3 is 16 residues. V lost 4 bases and J lost 0, with 13 bases in between. Germline V gene sequence: CDR1 SGHRS, CDR2 YFSETQ. CDR3 region: CASSPQRPSNTGELFF. The CDR3 DNA reads TGCGCCAGCAGCCCTCAGCGGCCCTCGAACACCGGGGAGCTGTTTTTT.

This clonotype came up a few times. The V and J genes are TRBV20-1 and TRBJ2-3; TRBD2 might be the D (6 bases). V gave up 4 bases and J gave up 0 bases, with 17 bases separating them. CDR1 is DFQATT, CDR2 SNEGSKA, per germline (reference sequence). The CDR3 spans 16 residues. CDR3 loop: CSAINTGAPSTDTQYF. The DNA for the CDR3 is TGCAGTGCTATAAATACGGGAGCTCCCAGCACAGATACGCAGTATTTT.

This clonotype was observed a few times. V and J are TRBV12-3 or TRBV12-4 and TRBJ1-2; no clear D. The CDR3 covers 14 residues. V was cut by 3 bases and J by 0 bases, with 8 bases left in between. CDR3 nucleotides: TGTGCCAGCAGTTTGGTTGGCACTAACTATGGCTACACCTTC. It codes for CASSLVGTNYGYTF.

The chain links TRBV5-1 to TRBJ2-3; a possible D gene is TRBD1 (5 bases). V shed 6 bases and J shed 0 bases, with 29 bases lying between them. The germline CDR1 and CDR2 sequences are SGHRS and YFSETQ. The CDR3 is 20 residues long. The CDR3 spells CASTTGVWGRTKLSTDTQYF. DNA of the CDR3: TGCGCCAGCACCACCGGTGTTTGGGGCCGCACGAAATTGAGCACAGATACGCAGTATTTT.

This clonotype was observed at least ten times. The chain is built from TRBV12-3 or TRBV12-4 and TRBJ2-2, with D perhaps TRBD1 (6 bases). Trimming removed 6 bases from V and 1 base from J, with 9 bases in between. CDR3 length: 14 amino acids. For the CDR3, the DNA is TGTGCCAGCAGACCGGGACAGAACACCGGGGAGCTGTTTTTT. Amino acid sequence: CASRPGQNTGELFF.

V gene TRBV12-3 or TRBV12-4 combines with J gene TRBJ1-5; D is unresolved. The V and J ends lost 2 bases and 6 bases respectively, with 8 bases between them. The CDR3 extends over 13 amino acids. CDR3 sequence (DNA): TGTGCCAGCAGTTTAAAGGAGGGTCAGCCCCAGCATTTT. Amino acids: CASSLKEGQPQHF.

CDR3 bases: TGTGCCAGCAGTGAAGCGGGGATTGGTGCGGGAGGAGGGAATGAGCAGTTCTTC. As protein: CASSEAGIGAGGGNEQFF. The V call is TRBV6-1, the J call TRBJ2-1; TRBD2 matches 8 bases. The J segment lost 7 bases and the V segment lost 0 bases, leaving 14 bases of the junction unmatched. The CDR3 has 18 amino acids. Germline V gene data show CDR1 as MNHNS and CDR2 as SASEGT.

The chain carries TRBV18 and TRBJ2-2; D ambiguous. CDR3 length equals 19 residues. Per the germline V gene, CDR1 is KGHSH and CDR2 is LQKENI. The V and J ends lost 3 bases and 0 bases respectively, with 20 bases between them. The CDR3 DNA reads TGTGCCAGCTCACCCACGCCCCCCTCCGGCCTCGCGAACACCGGGGAGCTGTTTTTT. It translates to CASSPTPPSGLANTGELFF.